This passage covers 28 T cell receptor beta chains from one sample sequenced in a study of control samples from healthy donors and cancer patients. Method: immunoSEQ multiplex PCR; TCRdb's copy keeps in-frame clones and lacks some. Among 130,000 to 150,000 clones, around 85% were seen once, and the ten largest hold roughly 8.7%. The specimen sequenced was blood. These receptors were taken from a woman aged 25-40 years in good health.

This chain joins TRBV5-1 and TRBJ2-7; 9 bases are shared with TRBD1. CDR3 size: 14 residues. After removal of 3 bases from V and 6 bases from J, the junction contained 7 bases not matched to a gene. CDR1 SGHRS and CDR2 YFSETQ come from the germline V gene. The CDR3 loop reads CASSYGTGFGEQYF. CDR3 DNA sequence: TGCGCCAGCAGCTACGGGACAGGGTTCGGCGAGCAGTACTTC.

V usage is TRBV21-1 and J usage is TRBJ2-7; the table's D call TRBD1 went unverified against the DNA. TRBV21-1 is described as a pseudogene. The CDR3 consists of 17 residues. The CDR3 DNA reads TGTGCCAGCAGCCCCCCTTTCCCGGGACAAAGCTCCTACGAGCAGTACTTC. Protein: CASSPPFPGQSSYEQYF.

The rearrangement uses TRBV19 and TRBJ2-7, with D tentatively TRBD2 (6 bases). Germline values: CDR1 LNHDA, CDR2 SQIVND (reference sequence). CDR3 length: 15 amino acids. Trimming took 5 bases from V and 9 from J, leaving 23 bases between them. The DNA of the CDR3 is TGTGCCAGTAGTCCTTCCCGGGACTTCCCTTTGGGGCAGTACTTC. Protein product: CASSPSRDFPLGQYF.

V usage is TRBV19 and J usage is TRBJ2-3; maybe TRBD2 (6 bases). The germline CDR1 and CDR2 sequences are LNHDA and SQIVND (reference sequence). Trimming took 5 bases from V and 1 from J, leaving 13 bases between them. CDR3 length: 15 amino acids. The CDR3 sequence is CASSSPGLGTDTQYF. CDR3 DNA: TGTGCCAGTAGTTCTCCGGGACTCGGCACAGATACGCAGTATTTT.

A single count supports this clone. This chain joins TRBV19 and TRBJ1-2; tentative D call: TRBD1 (5 bases). Trimming shortened V by 3 bases and J by 4 bases, and 9 bases separated the two germline ends. The CDR3 runs to 13 residues. Germline V lookup: CDR1 LNHDA, CDR2 SQIVND (reference sequence). The CDR3 region is CASSMGQVYGYTF. CDR3 DNA: TGTGCCAGTAGTATGGGGCAGGTCTATGGCTACACCTTC.

The chain uses TRBV6-4 and TRBJ1-2; the D gene is possibly TRBD1 (5 bases). Germline CDR1 MRHNA, CDR2 SNTAGT. Trimming stripped 5 bases from V and 5 bases from J, with 15 bases between. CDR3 length equals 14 residues. CDR3 residues: CASSPEAQVYGYTF. CDR3 sequence (DNA): TGTGCCAGCAGTCCCGAGGCACAGGTATATGGCTACACCTTC.

This rearrangement joins TRBV6-5 to TRBJ2-2; 9 nucleotides match TRBD1. Germline CDR1 reads MNHEY; CDR2 reads SVGAGI. V dropped 5 bases and J dropped 5; count of bases not matched to a gene: 6. The CDR3 runs 15 residues. CDR3 DNA sequence: TGTGCCAGCAGTAGAACAGGGGGCGCAACCGGGGAGCTGTTTTTT. It codes for CASSRTGGATGELFF.

The chain is built from TRBV7-2 and TRBJ1-2, with no clear D. Germline V gives CDR1 SGHTA, CDR2 FQGNSA. The CDR3 is 16 amino acids. Trimming removed 5 bases from V and 4 bases from J, with 20 bases in between. The CDR3 nucleotides read TGTGCCAGCAGCCCAGAAGGATCGGGGTCGGGCTATGGCTACACCTTC. As protein: CASSPEGSGSGYGYTF.

V is TRBV30 and J is TRBJ1-4; possibly TRBD1 for D (5 bases). The V and J ends lost 7 bases and 4 bases respectively, with 13 bases between them. This CDR3 contains 13 residues. Germline CDR1 reads GTSNPN; CDR2 reads SVGIG (reference sequence). CDR3 residues: CASSGGVNEKLFF. The CDR3 DNA follows: TGTGCCTCGTCGGGAGGGGTTAATGAAAAACTGTTTTTT.

The J gene is TRBJ2-3, the V gene TRBV24-1; D call uncertain. Per the germline V gene, CDR1 is KGHDR and CDR2 is SFDVKD. The CDR3 loop spans 13 amino acids. V was shortened by 6 bases and J by 2 bases, with 8 bases between the two germline ends. DNA for the CDR3: TGTGCCACCAGTTTGTTCCACACAGATACGCAGTATTTT. Its translation: CATSLFHTDTQYF.

The V call is TRBV27, the J call TRBJ1-6; D not certain. Trimming took off 3 bases at V and 4 bases at J, with 10 bases between the two ends. Germline V gene lookup returns CDR1 MNHEY and CDR2 SMNVEV (reference sequence). The length of the CDR3 is 15 residues. The CDR3 sequence is CASSFAVSYNSPLHF. The CDR3 nucleotides are TGTGCCAGCAGTTTCGCGGTTTCATATAATTCACCCCTCCACTTT.

The sample holds a few counts of this clone. J is TRBJ1-2 and V is TRBV5-6; 8 nucleotides align to TRBD1. Germline V lookup: CDR1 SGHDT, CDR2 YYEEEE. Unmatched junction bases numbered 10, after V lost 6 bases and J lost 3 bases. This CDR3 is built from 15 residues. The CDR3 sequence is CASIVGAGGYYGYTF. The CDR3 DNA reads TGTGCCAGCATTGTCGGGGCAGGGGGCTACTATGGCTACACCTTC.

This sequence joins TRBV4-1 and TRBJ1-1, with D possibly being TRBD1 (5 bases). In germline, CDR1 is MGHRA, CDR2 YSYEKL. Between the trimmed V and J ends, which lost 4 bases and 7 bases, there was a span of 13 bases. The CDR3 is 13 residues long. The CDR3 DNA sequence: TGCGCCAGCAGCCTCAGGGTGTCGGGTGAAGCTTTCTTT. Translating gives CASSLRVSGEAFF.

The chain is built from TRBV18 and TRBJ1-1; D not resolved. This CDR3 contains 15 residues. CDR1 and CDR2 from the germline V gene are KGHSH and LQKENI. The V end lost 3 bases, the J end lost 4 bases, and 15 bases lay between the germline ends. The CDR3 protein is CASSPSGFGSTEAFF. CDR3 bases: TGTGCCAGCTCACCCTCGGGATTTGGTAGCACTGAAGCTTTCTTT.

The chain carries TRBV18 and TRBJ2-5; unclear D gene. V was cut by 2 bases and J by 5 bases, with 6 bases left in between. Germline values: CDR1 KGHSH, CDR2 LQKENI. The CDR3 covers 12 residues. CDR3 sequence (DNA): TGTGCCAGCTCACCAGAGTACGAGACCCAGTACTTC. The encoded protein is CASSPEYETQYF.

This clone has only one observation. The rearrangement links TRBV7-8 to TRBJ1-1, with 8 bases aligning to TRBD1. Per germline, CDR1 SGHVS and CDR2 FQNEAQ. This CDR3 spans 14 amino acids. J gave up 10 bases and V 0 bases, and 7 bases lay outside the gene matches. In DNA form, the CDR3 reads TGTGCCAGCAGCTTAGCAGCCGGACAGGGCGGAGCTTTCTTT. Protein: CASSLAAGQGGAFF. Full variable domain (outside the CDR3, taken from reference TRBV7-8 and TRBJ1-1): GAGVSQSPRYKVAKRGQDVALRCDPISGHVSLFWYQQALGQGPEFLTYFQNEAQLDKSGLPSDRFFAERPEGSVSTLKIQRTQQEDSAVYLCASSLAAGQGGAFFGQGTRLTVV.

The J gene is TRBJ1-5, the V gene TRBV2; 9 bases agree with TRBD1. This CDR3 has 12 amino acids. In germline, CDR1 is SNHLY, CDR2 FYNNEI. Trimming at V came to 9 bases and at J to 11 bases, leaving 8 bases not matched to a gene. CDR3 sequence reads: CARQGAKGTQHF. The DNA of the CDR3 is TGTGCCAGACAGGGGGCGAAGGGTACCCAGCATTTT.

The chain has TRBV7-2 and TRBJ2-7; unclear D gene. Germline CDR1 and CDR2: SGHTA and FQGNSA. The ends were cut back, 0 bases at V and 0 bases at J, with 9 bases in the middle. The CDR3 consists of 15 residues. CDR3 DNA: TGTGCCAGCAGCTTAGCTCCGGCTCCCTCCTACGAGCAGTACTTC. It is translated as CASSLAPAPSYEQYF.

The chain carries TRBV5-1 and TRBJ2-3; D unclear. The CDR3 is 16 residues long. V was shortened by 2 bases and J by 0 bases, with 13 bases between the two germline ends. The germline V gene has CDR1 SGHRS and CDR2 YFSETQ. CDR3 in amino acids: CASSFSSIPSTDTQYF. CDR3 in DNA: TGCGCCAGCAGCTTCTCTTCGATTCCTAGCACAGATACGCAGTATTTT.

This chain links TRBV2 with TRBJ1-2; D perhaps matches TRBD1 (6 bases). The germline V and J ends were trimmed by 7 bases and 0 bases, with 9 bases remaining between them. The CDR3 runs to 13 residues. The germline gives CDR1 SNHLY, CDR2 FYNNEI. This CDR3 is CASTEGANYGYTF. CDR3 in DNA: TGTGCCAGCACAGAGGGGGCTAACTATGGCTACACCTTC.

J is TRBJ2-7 and V is TRBV12-3 or TRBV12-4; D possibly uses TRBD1 or TRBD2 (5 bases each). V was clipped by 6 bases and J by 3 bases, with 9 bases between them. CDR3 length: 12 residues. Here the CDR3 reads CASSREFYEQYF. The DNA for the CDR3 is TGTGCCAGCAGCAGGGAGTTCTACGAGCAGTACTTC.

This clone was observed a single time. The chain carries TRBV2 and TRBJ1-1; TRBD1 is a possible D gene (6 bases). With 8 bases removed from V and 10 bases from J, the gap between germline ends came to 20 bases. This CDR3 has 13 residues. Germline CDR1 and CDR2: SNHLY and FYNNEI. CDR3 protein: CASGGGGWVRAFF. CDR3 bases: TGTGCCAGCGGAGGGGGGGGATGGGTTCGAGCTTTCTTT.

This clone occurred a few times. An end of the junction does not agree with germline; a read error may underlie this. The chain carries TRBV25-1 and TRBJ1-4; D call uncertain. Germline V gene lookup returns CDR1 MGHDK and CDR2 SYGVNS. This CDR3 has 13 amino acids. CDR3 residues: CASSELTKEKLFF. DNA of the CDR3: TGTGCCAGCAGTGAATTGACTAAGGAAAAACTGTTTTTT.

The J gene is TRBJ2-2, the V gene TRBV10-1; TRBD2 aligns across 9 bases. CDR3 length: 17 residues. CDR1 is WNHNN and CDR2 is SYGVQD in the germline V gene (reference sequence). J was trimmed by 3 bases and V by 7 bases; bases with no gene match: 12. The CDR3 region is CASTPSALAGDTGELFF. CDR3 nucleotides: TGCGCCAGCACCCCCAGTGCCTTAGCGGGAGACACCGGGGAGCTGTTTTTT.

There are a few counts of this clone. The chain links TRBV4-1 to TRBJ1-5, with 7 bases matching TRBD1. CDR3 length: 15 residues. Germline V lookup: CDR1 MGHRA, CDR2 YSYEKL. J gave up 3 bases and V 0 bases, and 2 bases lay outside the gene matches. The CDR3 reads CASSQEGTDNQPQHF. The CDR3 DNA sequence: TGCGCCAGCAGCCAAGAGGGGACAGACAATCAGCCCCAGCATTTT.

The rearrangement links TRBV5-1 to TRBJ1-4; D gene ambiguous. This CDR3 comprises 14 residues. Trimming took off 4 bases at V and 14 bases at J, with 21 bases between the two ends. Germline lookup yields CDR1 SGHRS and CDR2 YFSETQ. The CDR3 here is CASSPGPTRGALFF. The CDR3 DNA follows: TGCGCCAGCAGCCCCGGGCCGACGCGCGGTGCCCTGTTTTTT.

The sample holds many counts of this clone. Other DNA sequences in this specimen translate into the identical CDR3. The chain recombines TRBV4-1 with TRBJ2-1; D ambiguous. The V gene's germline CDR1 is MGHRA and CDR2 YSYEKL. Trimming removed 1 base from V and 0 bases from J, with 7 bases in between. The length of the CDR3 is 15 residues. CDR3 nucleotide sequence: TGCGCCAGCAGCCAAGGGCCAAGCTCCTACAATGAGCAGTTCTTC. Residues: CASSQGPSSYNEQFF.

In DNA, the CDR3 is TGTGCCTGGAGCCCAGGGGGGGGGTGGACAGATACGCAGTATTTT. As protein: CAWSPGGGWTDTQYF. The chain joins TRBV30 to TRBJ2-3; the D call may be TRBD1 or TRBD2 (7 bases each). V shed 3 bases and J shed 3 bases, with 16 bases lying between them. Germline CDR1 and CDR2: GTSNPN and SVGIG (reference sequence). The CDR3 totals 15 residues.